This TCR beta chain was observed in a study of Ad26.COV2.S vaccination and SARS-CoV-2 variants. Study-level information: Ad26.COV2.S was injected intramuscularly once or twice, 56 days apart. Study findings and constraints: In vaccinated individuals, spike-specific CD8+ and CD4+ T cell responses reportedly displayed substantial breadth.

Method: immunoSEQ multiplex PCR; TCRdb's copy keeps in-frame clones and lacks some. The sample contains hundreds of thousands of clones, roughly nine tenths of which appear only once. Treatment meaning: about 20 received Ad26.COV2.S at low or high dose, single or two shots; roughly 5 received placebo; per-sample allocation not given. Each sample was drawn 63 days after the first injection (of vaccine or placebo). This vaccine is an Ad26 vector that expresses the Wuhan-strain SARS-CoV-2 spike. Turning to this clone: The target antigen is unknown.

V shed 5 bases and J shed 3 bases, with 11 bases lying between them. CDR3 length: 13 amino acids. Germline CDR1 and CDR2: MNHEY and SMNVEV (reference sequence). The origin of this receptor is a person aged 18 to 59 who received the Ad26.COV2.S COVID-19 vaccine or a placebo. The V gene is TRBV27, the J gene TRBJ2-7, with D uncertain. The specimen comprised peripheral blood, sampled in a trial of Ad26.COV2.S vaccine versus placebo. The CDR3: CASSQDRDYEQYF. DNA for the CDR3: TGTGCCAGCAGTCAGGACCGCGACTACGAGCAGTACTTC.